These T cell receptor beta chains were read from a single sample in a study of T cells in Graves' hyperthyroidism and ophthalmopathy. TCRdb ran MiXCR on the multiplex PCR reads and lists one entry per CDR3 protein. The table includes around 240,000 distinct CDR3 sequences, about 15% detected once. What was sequenced was blood. These receptors were collected from a young woman with Graves' ophthalmopathy. Both conserved end residues are part of each CDR3. A D gene is named only where the DNA matches it firmly. Clone size is shown for a subset of rows, as once, few, many or a class of expanded clone.

D gene	V gene	clone size	J gene	CDR3 DNA	CDR3 protein
NA	TRBV7-2	many	TRBJ1-1	TGTGCCAGCAGCTTACGAGGGTATGGGTACACTGAAGCTTTCTTT	CASSLRGYGYTEAFF
NA	TRBV7-9	many	TRBJ1-1	TGTGCCAGCAGCCCAGAATTAGGGGGAAAGACTGAAGCTTTCTTT	CASSPELGGKTEAFF
NA	TRBV5-1	many	TRBJ2-5	TGCGCCAGCAGCTCAGGTTCAGGGTCTGGGGAGACCCAGTACTTC	CASSSGSGSGETQYF
TRBD2	TRBV6-6	many	TRBJ2-1	TGTGCCAGCAGTTACGGGCTAGCGGGAGCCAATGAGCAGTTCTTC	CASSYGLAGANEQFF
TRBD1	TRBV6-1	NA	TRBJ2-7	TGTGCCAGCAGTCCCTCCGGGACAGGGGGCCTGGAGCAGTACTTC	CASSPSGTGGLEQYF
TRBD2	TRBV6-1	many	TRBJ2-5	TGTGCCAGCAGTTATTTTTCCGGGACTAGCGGGACGGAGACCCAGTACTTC	CASSYFSGTSGTETQYF
NA	TRBV3-1	many	TRBJ2-7	TGTGCCAGCAGCCCCAGGACCAGGGACTACGAGCAGTACTTC	CASSPRTRDYEQYF
TRBD2	TRBV6-4	NA	TRBJ2-3	TGTGCCAGCAGTGTTCTAGCGGGGGGCCCAGCAGATACGCAGTATTTT	CASSVLAGGPADTQYF
NA	TRBV5-6	NA	TRBJ2-7	TGTGCCAGCGGCTTGTGGACAGCCTTCTCCTACGAGCAGTACTTC	CASGLWTAFSYEQYF
NA	TRBV5-1	few	TRBJ2-1	TGCGCCAGCAGCTTCACCACAGGCGCCTCCTACAATGAGCAGTTCTTC	CASSFTTGASYNEQFF
TRBD2	TRBV6-1	many	TRBJ2-1	TGTGCCAGCACTAGCGGGGCTTACTCCTACAATGAGCAGTTCTTC	CASTSGAYSYNEQFF
NA	TRBV7-9	many	TRBJ2-5	TGTGCCAGCAGCGAACGGGATCAAGAGACCCAGTACTTC	CASSERDQETQYF
TRBD2	TRBV20-1	many	TRBJ2-7	TGCAGTGCTAGCCTCCGGTCTAGCGGGGTTCCCTACGAGCAGTACTTC	CSASLRSSGVPYEQYF
NA	TRBV6-1	many	TRBJ1-1	TGTGCCGCCCTCCCAGGGGCGGACAACACTGAAGCTTTCTTT	CAALPGADNTEAFF
TRBD1	TRBV6-2/TRBV6-3	many	TRBJ1-5	TGTGCCAGCGGACCCGGGACAGATTATAGCAATCAGCCCCAGCATTTT	CASGPGTDYSNQPQHF
TRBD1	TRBV20-1	many	TRBJ1-1	TGCAGTGCTAGGGGACAGGGGTCGGACACTGAAGCTTTCTTT	CSARGQGSDTEAFF
TRBD2	TRBV7-2	many	TRBJ2-4	TGTGCCAGCAGCTTAGAAGGGACTAGCCGGTTCTCCGGTCTAGCCAAAAACATTCAGTACTTC	CASSLEGTSRFSGLAKNIQYF
NA	TRBV28	many	TRBJ1-1	TGTGCCAGCAGTTCCCCGACCCCTTTTACTGAAGCTTTCTTT	CASSSPTPFTEAFF
NA	TRBV20-1	many	TRBJ2-7	TGCAGTGCTACGGACGGGCCCTCCTACGAGCAGTACTTC	CSATDGPSYEQYF
NA	TRBV28	many	TRBJ2-5	TGTGCCAGCAGTTCCCGGACAGTTCAAGAGACCCAGTACTTC	CASSSRTVQETQYF
NA	TRBV5-6	many	TRBJ2-7	TGTGCCAGCAGCTTGGGAGGGGTCAACGAGCAGTACTTC	CASSLGGVNEQYF
NA	TRBV20-1	many	TRBJ1-6	TGCAGTGCTAGTGGCAACCCGGGACCTGTCCACTTT	CSASGNPGPVHF
TRBD2	TRBV27	NA	TRBJ2-7	TGTGCCAGCAGGTCAAGCGGACTAGGACCATCCTACGAGCAGTACTTC	CASRSSGLGPSYEQYF
NA	TRBV6-9	NA	TRBJ1-1	TGTGCCAGCAGTTACGCGGCAGGGAGGACTGAAGCTTTCTTT	CASSYAAGRTEAFF
NA	TRBV6-1	many	TRBJ1-5	TGTGCCAGCAGTTATACATTCGATCAGCCCCAGCATTTT	CASSYTFDQPQHF
TRBD2	TRBV20-1	many	TRBJ2-5	TGCAGTGGGGAGGGGCCGTATCAGTACTTC	CSGEGPYQYF
NA	TRBV5-4	many	TRBJ1-1	TGTGCCAGCAGCTTGGAGCCGACACAGGCTCACATGAACACTGAAGCTTTCTTT	CASSLEPTQAHMNTEAFF